These 24 T cell receptor beta chains came from one sample sequenced in a study of cytomegalovirus exposure and HLA in healthy donors. PCR involved 60 Vbeta and 13 Jbeta primers. The repertoire was sequenced with immunoSEQ multiplex PCR; TCRdb's copy has only in-frame clones and lacks some. The sample lists 130,000 to 150,000 clones; over 75% were seen once. The specimen was PBMCs. These receptors were obtained from a woman aged 25-40 years in good health and CMV-seronegative.

The CDR3 is CASSFTGETDTQYF. DNA for the CDR3: TGCGCCAGCAGCTTTACAGGGGAAACAGATACGCAGTATTTT. The rearrangement links TRBV5-1 to TRBJ2-3; 7 bases are shared with TRBD1. CDR1 is SGHRS and CDR2 is YFSETQ in the germline V gene. This CDR3 is 14 amino acids long. J lost 3 bases, V lost 2 bases, and 3 bases had no gene match.

The V call is TRBV19, the J call TRBJ2-1; 11 bases are shared with TRBD2. The CDR3 spans 16 residues. Trimming cost V 6 bases and J 4 bases; bases outside gene matches: 8. The V gene's germline CDR1 is LNHDA and CDR2 SQIVND (reference sequence). CDR3 in amino acids: CASSFRLAGPYNEQFF. The CDR3 DNA reads TGTGCCAGTAGCTTTCGACTAGCGGGACCTTACAATGAGCAGTTCTTC.

A single count supports this clone. This chain uses TRBV5-1 with TRBJ1-1, with D maybe TRBD1 (6 bases). The CDR3 totals 14 residues. Between the trimmed V and J ends, which lost 1 base and 5 bases, there was a span of 12 bases. CDR1 and CDR2 from the germline V gene are SGHRS and YFSETQ. The CDR3 DNA follows: TGCGCCAGCAGCTTGACCGCAGGGGAAACTGAAGCTTTCTTT. Translation gives CASSLTAGETEAFF.

The V call is TRBV9, the J call TRBJ2-3; 9 nucleotides align to TRBD1. Germline CDR1 SGDLS, CDR2 YYNGEE. The length of the CDR3 is 16 residues. J gave up 1 base and V 3 bases, and 6 bases lay outside the gene matches. CDR3 loop: CASSAPGQGRTDTQYF. The CDR3 DNA reads TGTGCCAGCAGCGCACCGGGACAGGGACGCACAGATACGCAGTATTTT. Combining the CDR3 with reference TRBV9 and TRBJ2-3 gives the whole variable domain DSGVTQTPKHLITATGQRVTLRCSPRSGDLSVYWYQQSLDQGLQFLIQYYNGEERAKGNILERFSAQQFPDLHSELNLSSLELGDSALYFCASSAPGQGRTDTQYFGPGTRLTVL.

This clone has only a few counts. The chain couples TRBV5-4 to TRBJ2-7; D possibly corresponds to TRBD1 (6 bases). V was pared by 6 bases and J by 0 bases, with 10 bases between. From germline, CDR1 is SGHNT and CDR2 YYREEE (reference sequence). The CDR3 length is 13 residues. CDR3 nucleotides: TGTGCCAGCACCCACAGGGCCTCCTACGAGCAGTACTTC. This sequence encodes CASTHRASYEQYF.

The J gene is TRBJ2-1, the V gene TRBV7-2; TRBD2 agrees at 8 bases. Trimming cost V 0 bases and J 7 bases; bases outside gene matches: 8. This CDR3 is built from 16 residues. Germline V gene lookup returns CDR1 SGHTA and CDR2 FQGNSA. CDR3: CASSLAAGGARNEQFF. CDR3 sequence (DNA): TGTGCCAGCAGCTTAGCGGCCGGGGGGGCTCGGAATGAGCAGTTCTTC.

The chain links TRBV4-2 to TRBJ2-3; TRBD2 is a possible D gene (6 bases). Deletions cut 1 base from V and 2 bases from J, with 7 bases between. This CDR3 has 14 amino acids. Germline-derived CDR1 and CDR2 are LGHNA and YNFKEQ. CDR3 sequence: CASSQGGLTDTQYF. In nucleotides, the CDR3 is TGTGCCAGCAGCCAAGGGGGACTCACAGATACGCAGTATTTT.

The chain uses TRBV5-1 and TRBJ2-3; D is unresolved. V was trimmed by 0 bases and J by 6 bases, leaving 11 bases between them. The CDR3 spans 14 residues. Germline V gene sequence: CDR1 SGHRS, CDR2 YFSETQ. CDR3 coding DNA: TGCGCCAGCAGCTTGGTAGTAGGAGCGGATACGCAGTATTTT. It encodes CASSLVVGADTQYF.

J is TRBJ2-1 and V is TRBV30, with D uncertain. The V and J ends lost 6 bases and 1 base respectively, with 19 bases between them. The CDR3 contains 16 residues. Germline V gene data show CDR1 as GTSNPN and CDR2 as SVGIG (reference sequence). CDR3 bases: TGTGCCTGCCCACACCTTAGGTCAGGATCCTACAATGAGCAGTTCTTC. It encodes CACPHLRSGSYNEQFF.

In this sample, this clone turned up a few times. The gene calls are TRBV7-3 and TRBJ2-5, with D possibly being TRBD1 (5 bases). The CDR3 sequence is 15 residues long. V lost 5 bases and J lost 5, with 18 bases in between. In germline, CDR1 is SGHTA, CDR2 FQGTGA. The CDR3 nucleotides read TGTGCCAGCAGCCGACAGATTGGGGCGGACGAGACCCAGTACTTC. Amino acids: CASSRQIGADETQYF.

The chain combines TRBV2 with TRBJ2-2; D gene uncertain. Germline V gene sequence: CDR1 SNHLY, CDR2 FYNNEI. CDR3 size: 13 residues. The V and J ends lost 7 bases and 5 bases respectively, with 11 bases between them. As DNA, the CDR3 is TGTGCCAGCACGGTTCTGAGGACCGGGGAGCTGTTTTTT. Residues: CASTVLRTGELFF.

V and J are TRBV5-4 and TRBJ1-6; no definite D call. V gave up 1 base and J gave up 8 bases, with 13 bases separating them. Germline V lookup: CDR1 SGHNT, CDR2 YYREEE (reference sequence). There are 15 residues in the CDR3. CDR3 DNA sequence: TGTGCCAGCAGCTTGCATAGGCAGGTAGATTCACCCCTCCACTTT. This encodes CASSLHRQVDSPLHF.

The rearrangement joins TRBV11-2 to TRBJ1-1; no clear D gene. CDR1 is SGHAT and CDR2 is FQNNGV in the germline V gene. The V and J ends lost 0 bases and 7 bases respectively, with 9 bases between them. This CDR3 contains 13 residues. CDR3 protein: CASSLDVAVEAFF. Here the CDR3 DNA reads TGTGCCAGCAGCTTAGACGTAGCGGTTGAAGCTTTCTTT.

The rearrangement uses TRBV9 and TRBJ2-3; D unresolved. Trimming stripped 6 bases from V and 2 bases from J, with 19 bases between. This CDR3 is 16 amino acids long. The germline gives CDR1 SGDLS, CDR2 YYNGEE. In DNA, the CDR3 is TGTGCCAGCACCGGAGATCCGTCGAACCCCACAGATACGCAGTATTTT. This codes for CASTGDPSNPTDTQYF.

This rearrangement joins TRBV5-1 to TRBJ1-2; D possibly corresponds to TRBD1 (5 bases). CDR1 and CDR2 (germline): SGHRS, YFSETQ. This CDR3 is built from 16 residues. Trimming removed 1 base at V and 2 bases at J, with 15 bases between. CDR3 DNA sequence: TGCGCCAGCAGCTTGTATTCCGGCGGGGGAAACTATGGCTACACCTTC. This translates into CASSLYSGGGNYGYTF.

J is TRBJ1-2 and V is TRBV5-6; D might be TRBD1 (5 bases). The CDR3 spans 16 residues. In germline, CDR1 is SGHDT, CDR2 YYEEEE. Trimming took off 0 bases at V and 4 bases at J, with 16 bases between the two ends. The CDR3 loop is CASSLAPAGMGYGYTF. CDR3 DNA sequence: TGTGCCAGCAGCTTGGCCCCGGCAGGGATGGGCTATGGCTACACCTTC.

This clone has a handful of counts. J is TRBJ1-5 and V is TRBV5-5, with D maybe TRBD1 (5 bases). Germline V gene sequence: CDR1 SGHKS, CDR2 YYEKEE (reference sequence). This CDR3 has 14 amino acids. The V and J ends lost 2 bases and 3 bases respectively, with 9 bases between them. CDR3 DNA sequence: TGTGCCAGCAGCTTAGGGGAAGTCAATCAGCCCCAGCATTTT. It translates to CASSLGEVNQPQHF.

This clone was detected only a few times. J is TRBJ2-7 and V is TRBV5-4; 9 bases line up with TRBD1. CDR1 and CDR2 (germline): SGHNT, YYREEE (reference sequence). The CDR3 sequence is 14 residues long. Unmatched junction bases numbered 6, after V lost 3 bases and J lost 5 bases. The CDR3 protein is CASSSGQGIDEQYF. The CDR3 coding sequence is TGTGCCAGCAGCTCGGGACAGGGCATCGACGAGCAGTACTTC. The full variable domain, rest sourced from reference TRBV5-4 and TRBJ2-7, is ETGVTQSPTHLIKTRGQQVTLRCSSQSGHNTVSWYQQALGQGPQFIFQYYREEENGRGNFPPRFSGLQFPNYSSELNVNALELDDSALYLCASSSGQGIDEQYFGPGTRLTVT.

The V call is TRBV27, the J call TRBJ2-3; 11 bases agree with TRBD2. Trimming took 6 bases from V and 2 from J; bases not matched to a gene: 1. Germline CDR1 is MNHEY and CDR2 is SMNVEV (reference sequence). The CDR3 sequence is 14 residues long. CDR3 nucleotides: TGTGCCAGCAGGGGACTAGCGGCCACAGATACGCAGTATTTT. The encoded protein is CASRGLAATDTQYF.

The chain is built from TRBV7-6 and TRBJ1-3, with 11 bases lining up with TRBD1. This CDR3 is 18 amino acids long. Losses at the gene ends were 5 bases for V and 3 bases for J; bases not matched to a gene: 12. Germline values: CDR1 SGHVS, CDR2 FNYEAQ. This CDR3 is CASSRGTGGPRDGNTIYF. The CDR3 DNA is TGTGCCAGCAGCCGCGGGACAGGGGGACCTCGTGATGGAAACACCATATATTTT.

This clone was detected only once. The chain couples TRBV4-2 to TRBJ2-5, with 8 bases aligning to TRBD2. The CDR3 loop spans 17 amino acids. Unmatched junction bases numbered 11, after V lost 3 bases and J lost 2 bases. Germline CDR1 LGHNA, CDR2 YNFKEQ. The CDR3 nucleotides are TGTGCCAGCAGCCAGGAGTCGCGGGGGGCGGGACAAGAGACCCAGTACTTC. Amino acid sequence: CASSQESRGAGQETQYF.

The table lists this clone with a count of one. V and J are TRBV5-1 and TRBJ1-1; TRBD1 might be the D (6 bases). Trimming shortened V by 2 bases and J by 5 bases, and 16 bases separated the two germline ends. The CDR3 is 15 amino acids. The germline CDR1 and CDR2 sequences are SGHRS and YFSETQ. For the CDR3, the DNA is TGCGCCAGCAGCTTCCTAGGGGGGGCGCGAACTGAAGCTTTCTTT. Amino acids: CASSFLGGARTEAFF.

The V and J genes are TRBV5-4 and TRBJ1-1; possibly TRBD1 for D (5 bases). V was cut by 0 bases and J by 10 bases, with 13 bases left in between. The length of the CDR3 is 13 residues. CDR1 and CDR2 (germline): SGHNT, YYREEE (reference sequence). This CDR3 reads CASSLAGGWAAFF. The CDR3 region has the DNA TGTGCCAGCAGCTTGGCGGGGGGTTGGGCAGCTTTCTTT.

The chain recombines TRBV30 with TRBJ1-2; maybe TRBD1 (5 bases). CDR1 is GTSNPN and CDR2 is SVGIG in the germline V gene (reference sequence). CDR3 length equals 13 residues. Between the trimmed V and J ends, which lost 0 bases and 8 bases, there was a span of 13 bases. CDR3: CAWSVLPQGGYTF. DNA for the CDR3: TGTGCCTGGAGTGTACTTCCGCAGGGCGGCTACACCTTC.